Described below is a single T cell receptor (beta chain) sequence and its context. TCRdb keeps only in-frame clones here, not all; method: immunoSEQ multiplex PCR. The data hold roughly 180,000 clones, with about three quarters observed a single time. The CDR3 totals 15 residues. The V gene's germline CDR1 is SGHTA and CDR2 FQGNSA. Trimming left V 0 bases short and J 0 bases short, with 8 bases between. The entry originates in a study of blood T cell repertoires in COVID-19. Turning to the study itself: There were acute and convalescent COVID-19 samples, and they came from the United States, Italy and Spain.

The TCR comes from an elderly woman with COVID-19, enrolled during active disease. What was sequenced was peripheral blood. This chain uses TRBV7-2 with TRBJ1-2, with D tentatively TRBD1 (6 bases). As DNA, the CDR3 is TGTGCCAGCAGCTTAGCCAGGGGAGCTAACTATGGCTACACCTTC. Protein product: CASSLARGANYGYTF. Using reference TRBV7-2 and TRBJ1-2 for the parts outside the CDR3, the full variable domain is GAGVSQSPSNKVTEKGKDVELRCDPISGHTALYWYRQSLGQGLEFLIYFQGNSAPDKSGLPSDRFSAERTGGSVSTLTIQRTQQEDSAVYLCASSLARGANYGYTFGSGTRLTVV.